Listed here is a single T cell receptor (beta chain). This clonotype was recorded many times. The clone's antigen remains unknown. There are no base qualities to consult, and no much larger clone falls within one base. This specimen comes from a study of T-cell reconstitution after alpha-beta-depleted transplantation in children (dated by TCRdb to the mid-2010s). For the wider study: Using TCR repertoire profiling, the study followed T-cell immune reconstitution in a quantitative way in children after TCRalphabeta/CD19-depleted allogeneic hematopoietic cell transplantation.

Per the publication, the time point label means: day 60 (about 2 months) after transplantation. What the treatment or condition label conveys for this sample: allogeneic hematopoietic cell transplantation with graft depleted of TCRalphabeta T cells and CD19 B cells. The transplant recipients were children given TCRalphabeta/CD19-depleted allogeneic hematopoietic cell grafts. The paper's findings and limits, for the study overall: In some patients, the high TCRbeta diversity seen at day 60 was put down to recipient T cells and intrathymic progenitors that had survived conditioning. Over subsequent months, a decline in hyperexpanded clone frequencies was noted, and after one year, T-cell counts and TCRbeta diversity were mostly ascribed to newly produced T cells. The apparently early recovery of alphabetaT-cell counts about two months after transplant reportedly depended on only several hundred rapidly expanded clones that came from non-depleted graft cells.

CDR3 length: 15 amino acids, cysteine to phenylalanine. This entry keeps only the CDR3 DNA: 45 bases, framed from base 1. The V end loses 2 bases and the J end loses 4 bases, and a stretch of 11 bases separates them. The germline V gene (reference sequence) gives CDR1 as SEHNR and CDR2 as FQNEAQ. The library was generated by PCR. The sample was run on an Illumina HiSeq 2500. TCR library preparation used molecular barcoding, with unique molecular identifiers applied to normalize quantification of the TCRbeta repertoire. The raw public data were reprocessed by TCRdb itself: fastp quality trimming at Q25, MiXCR clonotype calling, in-frame beta chains only. Every distinct CDR3 protein forms one entry, paired with its most common genes and DNA. The sample has 40,000 to 55,000 distinct CDR3 sequences on record, under 6% of them singletons. The ten largest clones take up about 33% of the sample.

This clonotype originated in a female patient between 2 and 15 years old who had a stem cell transplant for aplastic anemia, so the T cells may come from the graft donor. Recombination connected TRBV7-9 to TRBJ2-2, and TRBD1 may be the D gene, going by 6 matching bases. The sequenced sample was PBMCs, mostly from graft donor cells, obtained 60 days after TCRalphabeta/CD19-depleted stem cell transplant. The CDR3 region has the sequence CASSLRQGSTGELFF. The sequenced DNA: TGTGCCAGCAGCTTAAGGCAGGGGTCCACCGGGGAGCTGTTTTTT.